This passage covers 21 T cell receptor beta chains from one sample sequenced in a study of regulatory T cells in long-lasting Graves disease. Libraries of TCR beta came from iRepertoire HTBI primers plus Arm-PCR of CDR3 regions. TCRdb re-called the multiplex PCR reads through MiXCR, storing one row per CDR3 protein. There are approximately 400,000 distinct CDR3 sequences in the sample; about 15% occur only once, and over 15% lies in the top ten. Time point meaning: newly diagnosed GD, antithyroid drugs for less than 3 months. RNA isolated from PBMCs was used to make the TCR library. The same sample was also studied in work on T cells in Graves' hyperthyroidism and ophthalmopathy.

The sample in question was peripheral blood mononuclear cells (PBMCs), obtained at new diagnosis, from a patient treated with antithyroid drugs. These receptors were collected from a woman in her twenties or thirties with Graves disease.

This clonotype was counted a few times. J is TRBJ2-7 and V is TRBV3-1, with D tentatively TRBD2 (5 bases). The CDR3 runs 16 residues. Looked up from germline, CDR1 is LGHDT and CDR2 is YNNKEL (reference sequence). The V end was cut by 0 bases, the J end by 0 bases, with 12 bases between. The CDR3 spells CASSQDLSGRSYEQYF. CDR3 in DNA: TGTGCCAGCAGCCAAGATCTGAGCGGTCGCTCCTACGAGCAGTACTTC.

This clonotype was picked up a small number of times. The chain joins TRBV10-2 to TRBJ2-3; 14 nucleotides line up with TRBD2. The CDR3 spans 15 residues. The V segment lost 6 bases and the J segment 5 bases; nucleotides outside the gene matches: 4. Germline V gives CDR1 WSHSY, CDR2 SAAADI. In nucleotides, the CDR3 is TGCGCCAGCAGATCCGGGACTAGCGGGAGAGATACGCAGTATTTT. This codes for CASRSGTSGRDTQYF.

This clonotype was recorded many times. CDR3 region: CSAKGSPGEQYF. CDR3 sequence (DNA): TGCAGTGCTAAGGGGTCCCCAGGCGAGCAGTACTTC. V and J are TRBV20-1 and TRBJ2-7, with TRBD1 as a possible D gene (5 bases). Germline CDR1 and CDR2: DFQATT and SNEGSKA (reference sequence). CDR3 length: 12 amino acids. V was cut by 4 bases and J by 6 bases, with 13 bases left in between.

The chain joins TRBV9 to TRBJ2-3; 9 bases match TRBD2. Trimming cost V 2 bases and J 6 bases; bases outside gene matches: 13. Germline CDR1 reads SGDLS; CDR2 reads YYNGEE. This CDR3 has 17 residues. CDR3 nucleotide sequence: TGTGCCAGCAGCGTTGTATCTCGAGCGGGAGGAGGGGATACGCAGTATTTT. Amino acids: CASSVVSRAGGGDTQYF.

The chain links TRBV2 to TRBJ2-7; D unclear. Germline V gene sequence: CDR1 SNHLY, CDR2 FYNNEI. The CDR3 length is 16 residues. V was shortened by 0 bases and J by 0 bases, with 12 bases between the two germline ends. The CDR3 DNA reads TGTGCCAGCAGTGAAGCTTCCGGACGTTACTCCTACGAGCAGTACTTC. This sequence encodes CASSEASGRYSYEQYF.

V gene TRBV4-1 combines with J gene TRBJ1-1, with a weak D call TRBD1 (5 bases). Trimming took off 0 bases at V and 4 bases at J, with 9 bases between the two ends. CDR1 and CDR2 (germline): MGHRA, YSYEKL. The CDR3 loop spans 14 amino acids. CDR3 coding DNA: TGCGCCAGCAGCCAAGAGGGGGGGTTCACTGAAGCTTTCTTT. Its translation is CASSQEGGFTEAFF.

Note on this clonotype: No conserved phenylalanine or tryptophan is present at the end of the CDR3, so a read error is the likely explanation. The chain uses TRBV6-1 and TRBJ1-5; 11 positions match TRBD1. The J segment lost 5 bases and the V segment lost 7 bases, leaving 7 bases of the junction unmatched. The CDR3 sequence is 15 residues long. The germline CDR1 and CDR2 sequences are MNHNS and SASEGT. CDR3 DNA sequence: TGTGCCAGCACCGCTGGGACAGGGGGTTATCAGCCCCAGCATCTT. It specifies CASTAGTGGYQPQHL.

In its sample, this clonotype was seen many times. This chain links TRBV29-1 with TRBJ2-7, with D tentatively TRBD1 or TRBD2 (5 bases each). Germline CDR1 is SQVTM and CDR2 is ANQGSEA. The CDR3 covers 14 residues. Trimming stripped 3 bases from V and 4 bases from J, with 16 bases between. CDR3 in amino acids: CSVEGTDREYEQYF. In DNA form, the CDR3 reads TGCAGCGTTGAGGGGACCGACCGAGAGTACGAGCAGTACTTC.

This clonotype was observed a handful of times. For the CDR3, the DNA is TGTGCCAGCAGCCATATACGGTCCACCACTGAAGCTTTCTTT. Translating gives CASSHIRSTTEAFF. V is TRBV3-1 and J is TRBJ1-1; D gene ambiguous. In germline, CDR1 is LGHDT, CDR2 YNNKEL (reference sequence). The ends were cut back, 3 bases at V and 4 bases at J, with 12 bases in the middle. This CDR3 spans 14 amino acids.

This clonotype was detected ten times or more. The chain recombines TRBV12-3 or TRBV12-4 with TRBJ1-1; D is perhaps TRBD1 (6 bases). The CDR3 is 14 amino acids. V was shortened by 5 bases and J by 4 bases, with 14 bases between the two germline ends. For the CDR3, the DNA is TGTGCCAGCAGTCTTCGGGGGGCGCCCACTGAAGCTTTCTTT. Translation: CASSLRGAPTEAFF.

With respect to this clonotype: This likely reflects a read error, since a far larger clone is one base away. The chain links TRBV6-4 to TRBJ2-7; 10 bases align to TRBD2. Matching the DNA end better, TRBJ2-1 makes the J call doubtful. Germline V gene sequence: CDR1 MRHNA, CDR2 SNTAGT. This CDR3 has 16 amino acids. CDR3 protein: CASSEASGSSYNEQFF. Here the CDR3 DNA reads TGTGCCAGCAGTGAAGCTAGCGGGAGCTCCTACAATGAGCAGTTCTTC.

This clonotype was detected ten times or more. The chain is built from TRBV11-2 and TRBJ2-1, with 11 bases identical to TRBD2. Trimming cost V 5 bases and J 4 bases; bases outside gene matches: 4. CDR1 is SGHAT and CDR2 is FQNNGV in the germline V gene. The CDR3 consists of 15 residues. CDR3: CASSIAGGVYNEQFF. The CDR3 DNA reads as TGTGCCAGCAGCATAGCGGGAGGGGTATACAATGAGCAGTTCTTC.

There are a few counts of this clonotype. The chain employs TRBV6-2 or TRBV6-3 and TRBJ1-2, with unresolved D. The CDR3 sequence is 13 residues long. In germline, CDR1 is MNHEY, CDR2 SVGEGT. Trimming pared 5 bases from V and 4 bases from J, leaving 11 bases between. The CDR3 loop reads CASSEVGIYGYTF. CDR3 coding DNA: TGTGCCAGCAGTGAAGTGGGAATCTATGGCTACACCTTC.

At least ten counts were recorded for this clonotype. The chain employs TRBV5-1 and TRBJ1-1, with D perhaps matching TRBD1 (5 bases). Germline-derived CDR1 and CDR2 are SGHRS and YFSETQ. V lost 2 bases and J 0 bases, leaving 20 bases between the germline ends. CDR3 length: 18 amino acids. CDR3 nucleotides: TGCGCCAGCAGCTTTGTTGAGGTCCGGCAGGGATTGAACACTGAAGCTTTCTTT. It translates to CASSFVEVRQGLNTEAFF.

This clonotype was recorded once. The gene calls are TRBV29-1 and TRBJ2-5, with 8 nucleotides matching TRBD2. The V gene end was trimmed by 4 bases and the J gene end by 5 bases; junction bases not matched to a gene: 12. The CDR3 contains 15 residues. Germline lookup yields CDR1 SQVTM and CDR2 ANQGSEA. DNA of the CDR3: TGCAGCGTTGCTCATCCAGCGGGAGCGTCGGAGACCCAGTACTTC. It encodes CSVAHPAGASETQYF.

This clonotype was observed many times. The chain employs TRBV20-1 and TRBJ2-7; 12 positions match TRBD2. Trimming removed 3 bases from V and 2 bases from J; junction bases left unmatched: 5. The CDR3 extends over 15 amino acids. The germline V gene encodes CDR1 DFQATT and CDR2 SNEGSKA (reference sequence). In DNA form, the CDR3 reads TGCAGTGCTAGGGAACTAGCGGGAGGCCCCTACGAGCAGTACTTC. The encoded protein is CSARELAGGPYEQYF.

The chain carries TRBV5-1 and TRBJ2-1, with 7 positions matching TRBD1. The CDR3 length is 15 residues. V shed 4 bases and J 4 bases; nucleotides not matched to a gene: 8. Germline loops: CDR1 SGHRS, CDR2 YFSETQ. The CDR3 coding sequence is TGCGCCAGCAGCCCCACCGGGACAGAATACAATGAGCAGTTCTTC. Translation gives CASSPTGTEYNEQFF.

There are a few counts of this clonotype. The V gene is TRBV5-1, the J gene TRBJ2-1; 10 bases map to TRBD2. V lost 3 bases, J lost 0 bases, and 6 bases stayed unmatched. The CDR3 runs 17 residues. The germline CDR1 and CDR2 sequences are SGHRS and YFSETQ. CDR3: CASSWTSGGSSYNEQFF. CDR3 DNA sequence: TGCGCCAGCAGCTGGACTAGCGGAGGGAGCTCCTACAATGAGCAGTTCTTC.

The V gene is TRBV12-3 or TRBV12-4, the J gene TRBJ2-6, with D tentatively TRBD1 or TRBD2 (6 bases each). Trimming stripped 2 bases from V and 0 bases from J, with 11 bases between. The CDR3 has 17 residues. CDR3 amino acids: CASSLNRGHSGANVLTF. The CDR3 DNA reads TGTGCCAGCAGTTTAAATCGGGGGCACTCTGGGGCCAACGTCCTGACTTTC.

The chain recombines TRBV20-1 with TRBJ2-4; D is unclear. In germline, CDR1 is DFQATT, CDR2 SNEGSKA (reference sequence). This CDR3 comprises 11 residues. Trimming took 4 bases from V and 3 from J, leaving 4 bases between them. The CDR3 region has the DNA TGCAGTGCTACAGGCAAAAACATTCAGTACTTC. It encodes CSATGKNIQYF.

This clonotype appeared many times. This rearrangement joins TRBV20-1 to TRBJ2-5; 11 bases align to TRBD2. Germline CDR1 reads DFQATT; CDR2 reads SNEGSKA (reference sequence). Trimming cost V 3 bases and J 1 base; bases outside gene matches: 7. The CDR3 sequence is 16 residues long. CDR3: CSASRLAGSPQETQYF. CDR3 DNA: TGCAGTGCTAGTAGACTAGCGGGAAGCCCCCAAGAGACCCAGTACTTC.